Reported below is one T cell receptor (beta chain). The data derive from a study of T cells expressing NK-cell markers. cDNA encoding TCR beta was synthesized via 5'RACE template switching incorporating UMIs. TCRdb reprocessed the 5' RACE reads and reports one entry per CDR3 protein, with no DNA. This specimen shows approximately 380,000 distinct CDR3 sequences; the ten leading clones hold around 5%. This TCR was sampled from a man aged 18-75 years in good health. Sequencing was performed on blood T cells: a sorted CD56 or NKG2C T cell subset, CD4+ or CD8+ T cells, or bulk PBMC T cells (not recorded which).

This chain's CDR3 is CAWNHPGLAGSGELFF. The chain is built from TRBV30 and TRBJ2-2; there is no DNA to check the TCRdb D call of TRBD2. This CDR3 contains 16 residues. Germline loops: CDR1 GTSNPN, CDR2 SVGIG (reference sequence).